The next 6 T cell receptor beta chains were all read from a single sample in a study of beta chain features in type 1 diabetes. Every isolated RNA sample was fully reverse transcribed, so sequencing captured expressed TCRB transcripts. TCRdb's table, derived via immunoSEQ multiplex PCR, lists solely in-frame clones and lacks some. The sample includes over 150,000 clones, 13% of them seen just once. The sample was central memory CD4+ T cells from blood. The receptors were gathered from a woman aged 18-29 years in good health.

This clone was recorded a few times. The chain uses TRBV9 and TRBJ1-5; 7 positions match TRBD1. Looked up from germline, CDR1 is SGDLS and CDR2 is YYNGEE. J lost 6 bases, V lost 5 bases, and 11 bases had no gene match. The CDR3 is 15 residues long. The CDR3 DNA reads as TGTGCCAGCAGTGCGCAGGGGGAACTTTCTCAGCCCCAGCATTTT. As protein: CASSAQGELSQPQHF.

The chain has TRBV28 and TRBJ2-7; D is unresolved. CDR1 and CDR2 (germline): MDHEN, SYDVKM. V dropped 2 bases and J dropped 6 bases, with 17 bases sitting between them. The length of the CDR3 is 15 residues. CDR3 sequence (DNA): TGTGCCAGCAGTTTAGACTCCGGATCACCTAGCGAGCAGTACTTC. This sequence encodes CASSLDSGSPSEQYF.

This clone has a handful of counts. This chain links TRBV19 with TRBJ1-5; tentatively, D is TRBD1 (6 bases). The CDR3 loop spans 15 amino acids. Germline V gene sequence: CDR1 LNHDA, CDR2 SQIVND (reference sequence). V was clipped by 6 bases and J by 2 bases, with 14 bases between them. DNA for the CDR3: TGTGCCAGTAGGGAACAGGGCCCGCGCAATCAGCCCCAGCATTTT. It codes for CASREQGPRNQPQHF.

A few counts support this clone. The J gene is TRBJ2-3, the V gene TRBV7-8, with 8 positions matching TRBD2. This CDR3 has 16 amino acids. Per germline, CDR1 SGHVS and CDR2 FQNEAQ. The J segment lost 2 bases and the V segment lost 1 base, leaving 5 bases of the junction unmatched. CDR3 DNA sequence: TGTGCCAGCAGCTTAGTCACTAGCGGCCCCACAGATACGCAGTATTTT. It translates to CASSLVTSGPTDTQYF.

The gene calls are TRBV6-1 and TRBJ2-5; 11 nucleotides agree with TRBD1. The germline V gene has CDR1 MNHNS and CDR2 SASEGT. Germline trimming cut 7 bases from V and 5 bases from J; bases unmatched to any gene: 6. This CDR3 comprises 14 residues. This CDR3 is CASTGQGAGETQYF. The CDR3 nucleotides read TGTGCCAGCACCGGACAGGGGGCGGGTGAGACCCAGTACTTC.

This clone came up a few times. The chain is built from TRBV7-9 and TRBJ2-1; 9 bases are shared with TRBD2. This CDR3 spans 15 amino acids. Germline CDR1 is SEHNR and CDR2 is FQNEAQ (reference sequence). Unmatched junction bases numbered 13, after V lost 8 bases and J lost 8 bases. Here the CDR3 reads CASPLLAGGRDEQFF. Written as DNA, the CDR3 is TGTGCCAGCCCCCTTCTGGCGGGAGGGAGGGATGAGCAGTTCTTC.